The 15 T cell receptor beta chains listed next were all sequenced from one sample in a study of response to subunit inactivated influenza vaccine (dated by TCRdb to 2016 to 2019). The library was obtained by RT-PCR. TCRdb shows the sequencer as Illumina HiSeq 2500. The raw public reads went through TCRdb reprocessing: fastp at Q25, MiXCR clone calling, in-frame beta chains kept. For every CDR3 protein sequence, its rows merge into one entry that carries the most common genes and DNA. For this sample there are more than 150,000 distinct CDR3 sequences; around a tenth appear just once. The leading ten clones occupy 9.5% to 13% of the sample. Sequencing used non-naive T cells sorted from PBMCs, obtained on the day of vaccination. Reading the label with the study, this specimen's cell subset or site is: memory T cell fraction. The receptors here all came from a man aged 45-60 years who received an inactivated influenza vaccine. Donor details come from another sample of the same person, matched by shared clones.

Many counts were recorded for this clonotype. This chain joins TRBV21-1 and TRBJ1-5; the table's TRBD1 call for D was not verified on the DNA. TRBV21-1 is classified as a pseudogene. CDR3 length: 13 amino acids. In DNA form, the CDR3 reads TGTGCCAGCAGCAAACAGGGGTTGGAGCCCCAGCATTTT. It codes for CASSKQGLEPQHF.

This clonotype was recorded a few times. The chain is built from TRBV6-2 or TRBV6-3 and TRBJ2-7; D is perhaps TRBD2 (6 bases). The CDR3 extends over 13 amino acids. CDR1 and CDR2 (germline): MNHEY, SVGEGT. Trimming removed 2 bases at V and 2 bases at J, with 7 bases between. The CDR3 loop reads CASSYTGAYEQYF. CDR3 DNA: TGTGCCAGCAGTTACACGGGGGCCTACGAGCAGTACTTC.

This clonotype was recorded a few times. This CDR3 reads CASSFKAGAGQEYF. The CDR3 bases are TGTGCCAGCAGTTTTAAAGCGGGGGCCGGGCAGGAGTACTTC. This chain joins TRBV12-3 or TRBV12-4 and TRBJ2-7; 8 bases agree with TRBD2. The CDR3 runs to 14 residues. V shed 3 bases, J shed 11 bases, and the junction held 12 bases outside the gene matches.

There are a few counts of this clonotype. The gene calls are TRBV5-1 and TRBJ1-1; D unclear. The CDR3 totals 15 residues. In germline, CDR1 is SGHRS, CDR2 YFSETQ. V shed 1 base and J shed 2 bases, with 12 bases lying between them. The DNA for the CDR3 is TGCGCCAGCAGCTTGTCTGGGTCTGGAAACACTGAAGCTTTCTTT. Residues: CASSLSGSGNTEAFF.

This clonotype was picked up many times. CDR3 DNA sequence: TGTGCCAGCAGCGCGTGGGGTAAACAAAGCTCCTACGAGCAGTACTTC. This sequence encodes CASSAWGKQSSYEQYF. V and J are TRBV12-3 or TRBV12-4 and TRBJ2-7; no clear D gene. The length of the CDR3 is 16 residues. Trimming left V 6 bases short and J 0 bases short, with 18 bases between.

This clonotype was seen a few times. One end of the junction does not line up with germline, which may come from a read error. CDR3 loop: CTSRRLWPGAPKSTDTQYF. The CDR3 DNA follows: TGTACCAGCAGACGGCTATGGCCGGGGGCGCCAAAGTCGACAGATACGCAGTATTTT. The genes are TRBV12-3 or TRBV12-4 and TRBJ2-3; D is possibly TRBD1 or TRBD2 (6 bases each). The CDR3 sequence is 19 residues long.

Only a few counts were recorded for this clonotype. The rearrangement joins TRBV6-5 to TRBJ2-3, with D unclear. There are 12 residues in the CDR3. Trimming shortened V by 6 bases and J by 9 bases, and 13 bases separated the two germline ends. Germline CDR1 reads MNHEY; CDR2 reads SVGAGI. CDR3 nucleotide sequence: TGTGCCAGCAGCTCCGCGAGGTGGACGCAGTATTTT. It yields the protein CASSSARWTQYF.

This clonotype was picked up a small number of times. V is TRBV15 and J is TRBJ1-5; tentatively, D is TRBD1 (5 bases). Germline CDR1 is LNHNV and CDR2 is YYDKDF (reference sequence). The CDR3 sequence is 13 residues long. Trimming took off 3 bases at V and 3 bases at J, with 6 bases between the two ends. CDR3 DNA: TGTGCCACCAGCAGCAGGGTCAATCAGCCCCAGCATTTT. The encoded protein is CATSSRVNQPQHF.

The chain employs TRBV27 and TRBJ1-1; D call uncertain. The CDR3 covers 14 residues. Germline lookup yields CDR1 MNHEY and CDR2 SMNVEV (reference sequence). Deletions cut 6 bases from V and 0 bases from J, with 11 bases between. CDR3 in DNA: TGTGCCAGCAGCCCTTTATCTATGAACACTGAAGCTTTCTTT. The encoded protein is CASSPLSMNTEAFF.

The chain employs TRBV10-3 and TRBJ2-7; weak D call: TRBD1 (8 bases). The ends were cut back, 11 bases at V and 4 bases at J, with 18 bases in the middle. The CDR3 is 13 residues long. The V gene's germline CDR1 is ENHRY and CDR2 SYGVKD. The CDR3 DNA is TGTGCCGTAAGCGGGACAGGATATTACGAGCAGTACTTC. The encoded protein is CAVSGTGYYEQYF.

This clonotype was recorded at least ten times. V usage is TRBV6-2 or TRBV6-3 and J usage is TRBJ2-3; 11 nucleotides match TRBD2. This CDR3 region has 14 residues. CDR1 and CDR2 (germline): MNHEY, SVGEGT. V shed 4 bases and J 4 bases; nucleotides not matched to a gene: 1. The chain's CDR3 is CASSFSGRADTQYF. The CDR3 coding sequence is TGTGCCAGCAGTTTTAGCGGGAGGGCAGATACGCAGTATTTT.

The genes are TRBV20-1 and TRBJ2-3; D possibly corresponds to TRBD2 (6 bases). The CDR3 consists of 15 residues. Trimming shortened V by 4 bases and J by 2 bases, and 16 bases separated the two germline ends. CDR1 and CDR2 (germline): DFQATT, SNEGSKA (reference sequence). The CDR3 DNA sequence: TGCAGTGCTATCTGGACTATAGGTAACACAGATACGCAGTATTTT. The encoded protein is CSAIWTIGNTDTQYF.

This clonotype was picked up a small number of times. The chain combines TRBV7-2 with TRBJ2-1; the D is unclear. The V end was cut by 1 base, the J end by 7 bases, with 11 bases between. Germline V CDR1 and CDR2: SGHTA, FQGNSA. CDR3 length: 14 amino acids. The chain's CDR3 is CASSLEVMANEQFF. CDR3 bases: TGTGCCAGCAGCTTAGAAGTCATGGCGAATGAGCAGTTCTTC.

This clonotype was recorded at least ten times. The CDR3 nucleotides read TGCGCCAGCAGCCAAGAATGGCGACAGAACTATGGCTACACCTTC. This gives the protein CASSQEWRQNYGYTF. The rearrangement links TRBV4-3 to TRBJ1-2; a weak D match, TRBD1 (5 bases). Deletions cut 0 bases from V and 2 bases from J, with 10 bases between. This CDR3 has 15 residues. Germline V gene lookup returns CDR1 LGHNA and CDR2 YSLEER.

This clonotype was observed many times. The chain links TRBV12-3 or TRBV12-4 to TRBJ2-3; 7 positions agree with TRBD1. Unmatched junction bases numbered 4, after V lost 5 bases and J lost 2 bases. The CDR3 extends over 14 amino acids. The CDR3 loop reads CASSAGTATDTQYF. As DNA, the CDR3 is TGTGCCAGCAGTGCCGGGACAGCCACAGATACGCAGTATTTT.